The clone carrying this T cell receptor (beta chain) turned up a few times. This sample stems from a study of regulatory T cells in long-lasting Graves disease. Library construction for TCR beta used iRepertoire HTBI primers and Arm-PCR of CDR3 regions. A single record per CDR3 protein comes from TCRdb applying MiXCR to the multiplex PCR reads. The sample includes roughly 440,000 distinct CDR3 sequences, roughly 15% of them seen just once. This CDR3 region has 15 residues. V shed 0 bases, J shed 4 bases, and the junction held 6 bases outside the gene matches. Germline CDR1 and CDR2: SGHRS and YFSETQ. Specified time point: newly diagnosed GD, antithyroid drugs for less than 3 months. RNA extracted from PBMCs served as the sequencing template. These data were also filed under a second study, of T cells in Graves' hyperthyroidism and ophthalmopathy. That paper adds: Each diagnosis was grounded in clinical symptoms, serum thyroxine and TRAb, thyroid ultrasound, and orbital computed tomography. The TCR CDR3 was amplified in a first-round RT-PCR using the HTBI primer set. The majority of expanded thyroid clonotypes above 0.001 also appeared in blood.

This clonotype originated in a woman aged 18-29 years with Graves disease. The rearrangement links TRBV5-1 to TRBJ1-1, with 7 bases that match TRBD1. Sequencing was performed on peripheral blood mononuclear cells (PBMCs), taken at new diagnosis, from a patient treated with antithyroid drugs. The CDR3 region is CASSLGQGLSTEAFF. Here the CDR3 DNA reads TGCGCCAGCAGCTTGGGACAGGGCTTGAGCACTGAAGCTTTCTTT.